The present entry profiles one T cell receptor beta chain with its context. TCRdb recomputed calls from the multiplex PCR reads with MiXCR, one row per CDR3 protein. The table records 200,000 to 250,000 distinct CDR3 sequences, about 34% of them present only once. These data come from a study of breast tumors, draining lymph nodes, adjacent tissues. Breast cancer patients provided tissue from their axillary draining lymph nodes. The specimen sequenced was axillary lymph node tissue. The TCR comes from a female donor with breast cancer. Some clones in this sample may be carry-over from other donors' samples.

The CDR3 region has the DNA TGTGCCAGCAGCCGGGGGACCTCGAGTTCTGGAAACACCATATATTTT. It yields the protein CASSRGTSSSGNTIYF. The chain has TRBV7-9 and TRBJ1-3, with a tentative D call TRBD1 (5 bases). There are 16 residues in the CDR3. V was cut by 5 bases and J by 1 base, with 15 bases left in between. Germline CDR1 SEHNR, CDR2 FQNEAQ (reference sequence).